This TCR beta chain came from a study of T cell responses to AZD1222 COVID-19 vaccine (dated by TCRdb to about 2021). Looking at the study overall: TCR sequencing covered some 240 trial participants: 200 to 220 given two doses of AZD1222 and around 25 given two doses of MenACWY control vaccine. Enrollment into the trials was organized by age into subgroups of 18-55, 56-69 and 70-plus years, and those subgroups contained roughly 150, 30 and 60 TCR-sequenced participants, respectively. The investigation overall reported the following: Most participants were white British and females outnumbered males, and the authors suggested that clonal diversity may have been underestimated. The 56-69-year group was small, and its depth increase did not reach significance, likely because of low power. After two AZD1222 doses, both the breadth and the depth of spike-specific TCRs were significantly higher than at day 0 and than in MenACWY recipients. Conclusions about previously exposed vaccinees were limited because only a handful of AZD1222 recipients were SARS-CoV-2 seropositive at baseline. No day 14 peak-response samples were available, so repertoires were characterized only after the peak T cell response. The vaccine-associated CD4 TCRs covered the entire spike protein, and the dominant responses fell in regions 160-218 and 743-854. Reportedly, close to half of the unique spike-specific TCRs recognized epitopes lying outside the regions that are mutated in the B.1.351 and B.1.1.7 variants.

The time point label for this specimen denotes: about 28 days (+/-7) after the second vaccine dose. AZD1222 recipients with second doses at about 4 weeks or about 12 weeks were pooled, because spike-specific TCR depth and breadth did not differ between schedules. The vaccinee samples were drawn from two UK trials, COV001 and COV002, one of which was a single-blind randomized controlled phase 2/3 trial testing AZD1222 (ChAdOx1 nCoV-19) in healthy adults. For TCRbeta chain sequencing, PBMC samples were collected from trial participants at day 0 and at day 28 after the second dose. Details on this clone: Its antigen has not been determined. No base-level quality is on record; no much larger clone is a single base apart.

The CDR3 regions of human TCRbeta chains were analyzed by immunosequencing. Per the original workflow: TCRs in the repertoires were compared against a reference library of SARS-CoV-2-specific TCRs that had been generated with the MIRA antigen-specificity platform. Breadth was defined as the fraction of unique TCRs that were SARS-CoV-2-associated, and depth was defined as the fraction of total T cells that were SARS-CoV-2-associated. Using the MIRA data, every spike-specific TCR was mapped to the spike region that the TCR reacted to and assigned to either a CD4 or a CD8 class. Log10-transformed breadth and depth values were compared by one-way ANOVA with Sidak's multiple comparisons tests. TCRdb took this table from immuneACCESS and kept in-frame rearrangements with V and J called. Such tables lack part of the clones; where checked against another copy, unresolved V genes explain under half of the gap, and the rest is unexplained. The DNA was the basis for D and trimming; V, J and clone size are from that table. In all, the sample holds roughly 150,000 clones, and around 91% of those were seen once. Jointly, the top ten make up approximately 9% of the sample.

The source was peripheral blood, collected 28 days after the second AZD1222 dose. The receptor was isolated from an adult who received the AZD1222 COVID-19 vaccine.

The DNA is TGTGCCAGCAGCCCCCGGGACTATAATTCACCCCTCCACTTT. This codes for CASSPRDYNSPLHF. The chain employs TRBV3-1 (or the pseudogene TRBV3-2) and TRBJ1-6, with the D gene too uncertain to name. Counted from cysteine to phenylalanine, this CDR3 has 14 amino acids. The only DNA kept is the CDR3, 42 bases in frame from the first base. V was cut back by 4 bases and J by 3 bases, leaving a gap of 7 bases between them. CDR1 and CDR2 (LGHDT, YNNKEL) derive from the germline V gene (reference sequence).